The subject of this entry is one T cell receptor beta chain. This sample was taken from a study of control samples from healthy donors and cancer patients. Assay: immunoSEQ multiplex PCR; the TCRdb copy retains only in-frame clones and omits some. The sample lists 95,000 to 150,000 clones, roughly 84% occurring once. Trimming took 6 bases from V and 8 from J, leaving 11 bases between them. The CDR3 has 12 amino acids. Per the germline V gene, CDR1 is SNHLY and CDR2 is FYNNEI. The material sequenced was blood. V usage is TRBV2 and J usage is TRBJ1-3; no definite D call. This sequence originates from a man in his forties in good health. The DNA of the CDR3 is TGTGCCAGCAGGGATTTCCGGGACACCATATATTTT. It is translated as CASRDFRDTIYF.